The 12 T cell receptor beta chains below come from one sample, sequenced in a study of blood T cell repertoires in COVID-19. The assay was immunoSEQ multiplex PCR, and TCRdb's table has in-frame clones only and misses some. The table has over 300,000 clones, around 90% seen once; the top ten hold nearly 6.5%. The sequenced material came from peripheral blood. The receptors come from a man between 18 and 35 years old who had recovered from COVID-19.

The chain links TRBV7-9 to TRBJ2-7, with D maybe TRBD1 (6 bases). This CDR3 comprises 13 residues. In germline, CDR1 is SEHNR, CDR2 FQNEAQ (reference sequence). Trimming shortened V by 6 bases and J by 6 bases, and 15 bases separated the two germline ends. The CDR3 reads CASRAGTGREQYF. Written as DNA, the CDR3 is TGTGCCAGCAGGGCGGGTACAGGGCGCGAGCAGTACTTC.

The rearrangement links TRBV18 to TRBJ2-7; TRBD1 matches 7 bases. CDR1 and CDR2 from the germline V gene are KGHSH and LQKENI. Losses at the gene ends were 2 bases for V and 5 bases for J; bases not matched to a gene: 3. The CDR3 has 13 residues. The chain's CDR3 is CASSPGTVDEQYF. Written as DNA, the CDR3 is TGTGCCAGCTCACCAGGGACAGTGGACGAGCAGTACTTC.

This chain connects TRBV5-8 to TRBJ2-3; 7 positions agree with TRBD2. CDR1 and CDR2 from the germline V gene are SGHTS and YDEGEE. This CDR3 is built from 15 residues. The V and J ends lost 1 base and 0 bases, in that order; junction bases with no gene match: 2. For the CDR3, the DNA is TGTGCCAGCAGCTTGATTAGCGGGAGCACAGATACGCAGTATTTT. Amino acid sequence: CASSLISGSTDTQYF.

The CDR3 reads CASSQQGSSTDTQYF. CDR3 sequence (DNA): TGTGCCAGCAGCCAACAGGGGTCTAGCACAGATACGCAGTATTTT. This chain uses TRBV7-3 with TRBJ2-3, with 7 bases matching TRBD1. This CDR3 is built from 15 residues. Germline CDR1 SGHTA, CDR2 FQGTGA. V was pared by 5 bases and J by 0 bases, with 5 bases of the junction left unmatched.

This rearrangement joins TRBV20-1 to TRBJ1-3; D not certain. The V gene lost 3 bases and the J gene lost 0 bases, with 12 bases spanning the gap. The germline V gene has CDR1 DFQATT and CDR2 SNEGSKA (reference sequence). The CDR3 runs to 15 residues. In DNA, the CDR3 is TGCAGTGCTAGTCAACGGGGATCCTCTGGAAACACCATATATTTT. It yields the protein CSASQRGSSGNTIYF.

Note on this clone: Its ends do not fully match the called genes, so a read error is possible. V and J are TRBV19 and TRBJ1-5; D not certain. The CDR3 has 12 residues. Germline V gives CDR1 LNHDA, CDR2 SQIVND (reference sequence). CDR3 sequence: CASNIVNQPQHF. In nucleotides, the CDR3 is TGTGCCAGTAATATAGTAAATCAGCCCCAGCATTTT.

CDR3 sequence reads: CASSEGGGTGELFF. CDR3 coding DNA: TGTGCCAGCAGTGAGGGAGGAGGCACCGGGGAGCTGTTTTTT. The gene calls are TRBV6-4 and TRBJ2-2; TRBD2 might be the D (6 bases). The CDR3 length is 14 residues. Trimming pared 3 bases from V and 4 bases from J, leaving 9 bases between. The germline V gene has CDR1 MRHNA and CDR2 SNTAGT.

V gene TRBV29-1 combines with J gene TRBJ2-1; 8 bases map to TRBD1. Looked up from germline, CDR1 is SQVTM and CDR2 is ANQGSEA. Unmatched junction bases numbered 8, after V lost 7 bases and J lost 9 bases. The CDR3 has 12 residues. CDR3 loop: CSEETGEAEQFF. The CDR3 DNA follows: TGCAGCGAGGAGACAGGGGAGGCTGAGCAGTTCTTC.

J is TRBJ2-5 and V is TRBV18; D is unclear. The length of the CDR3 is 11 residues. Germline lookup yields CDR1 KGHSH and CDR2 LQKENI. Trimming took 6 bases from V and 5 from J, leaving 7 bases between them. CDR3 sequence: CASSPKETQYF. CDR3 DNA sequence: TGTGCCAGCTCTCCTAAGGAGACCCAGTACTTC.

This clone appeared once. This chain links TRBV4-2 with TRBJ2-7; possibly TRBD1 for D (5 bases). V was trimmed by 0 bases and J by 0 bases, leaving 15 bases between them. This CDR3 is built from 17 residues. CDR1 and CDR2 from the germline V gene are LGHNA and YNFKEQ. The CDR3, as DNA: TGTGCCAGCAGCCAAGAGGTTGGAGACAGCACCTCCTACGAGCAGTACTTC. This sequence encodes CASSQEVGDSTSYEQYF.

The chain employs TRBV27 and TRBJ2-7, with 7 bases aligning to TRBD2. Unmatched junction bases numbered 1, after V lost 2 bases and J lost 6 bases. The CDR3 contains 12 residues. Germline V CDR1 and CDR2: MNHEY, SMNVEV (reference sequence). In DNA form, the CDR3 reads TGTGCCAGCAGTTTAGGGGGGGGCGAGCAGTACTTC. As protein: CASSLGGGEQYF.

The chain recombines TRBV5-1 with TRBJ1-4; 8 bases agree with TRBD1. Trimming at V came to 0 bases and at J to 7 bases, leaving 8 bases not matched to a gene. CDR3 length: 16 residues. CDR1 SGHRS and CDR2 YFSETQ come from the germline V gene. CDR3 nucleotides: TGCGCCAGCAGCTTGGGGGCAGGGGGCGGAGGTGAAAAACTGTTTTTT. Translation: CASSLGAGGGGEKLFF.